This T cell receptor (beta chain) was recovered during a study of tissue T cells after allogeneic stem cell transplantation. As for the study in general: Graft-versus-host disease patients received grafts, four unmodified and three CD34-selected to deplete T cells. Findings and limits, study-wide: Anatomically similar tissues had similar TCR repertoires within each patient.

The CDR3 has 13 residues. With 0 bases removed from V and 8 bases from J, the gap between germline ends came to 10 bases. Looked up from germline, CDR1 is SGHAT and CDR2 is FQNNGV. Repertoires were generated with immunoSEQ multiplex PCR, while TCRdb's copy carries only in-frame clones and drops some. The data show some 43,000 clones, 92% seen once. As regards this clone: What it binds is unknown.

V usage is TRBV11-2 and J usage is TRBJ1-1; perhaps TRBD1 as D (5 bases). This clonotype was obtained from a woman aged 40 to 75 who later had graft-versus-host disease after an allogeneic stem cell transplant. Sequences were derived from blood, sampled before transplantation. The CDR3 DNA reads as TGTGCCAGCAGCTTAGATCTGCAGGGAGAAGCTTTCTTT. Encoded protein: CASSLDLQGEAFF. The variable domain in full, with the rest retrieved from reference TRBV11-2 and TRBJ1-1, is EAGVAQSPRYKIIEKRQSVAFWCNPISGHATLYWYQQILGQGPKLLIQFQNNGVVDDSQLPKDRFSAERLKGVDSTLKIQPAKLEDSAVYLCASSLDLQGEAFFGQGTRLTVV.